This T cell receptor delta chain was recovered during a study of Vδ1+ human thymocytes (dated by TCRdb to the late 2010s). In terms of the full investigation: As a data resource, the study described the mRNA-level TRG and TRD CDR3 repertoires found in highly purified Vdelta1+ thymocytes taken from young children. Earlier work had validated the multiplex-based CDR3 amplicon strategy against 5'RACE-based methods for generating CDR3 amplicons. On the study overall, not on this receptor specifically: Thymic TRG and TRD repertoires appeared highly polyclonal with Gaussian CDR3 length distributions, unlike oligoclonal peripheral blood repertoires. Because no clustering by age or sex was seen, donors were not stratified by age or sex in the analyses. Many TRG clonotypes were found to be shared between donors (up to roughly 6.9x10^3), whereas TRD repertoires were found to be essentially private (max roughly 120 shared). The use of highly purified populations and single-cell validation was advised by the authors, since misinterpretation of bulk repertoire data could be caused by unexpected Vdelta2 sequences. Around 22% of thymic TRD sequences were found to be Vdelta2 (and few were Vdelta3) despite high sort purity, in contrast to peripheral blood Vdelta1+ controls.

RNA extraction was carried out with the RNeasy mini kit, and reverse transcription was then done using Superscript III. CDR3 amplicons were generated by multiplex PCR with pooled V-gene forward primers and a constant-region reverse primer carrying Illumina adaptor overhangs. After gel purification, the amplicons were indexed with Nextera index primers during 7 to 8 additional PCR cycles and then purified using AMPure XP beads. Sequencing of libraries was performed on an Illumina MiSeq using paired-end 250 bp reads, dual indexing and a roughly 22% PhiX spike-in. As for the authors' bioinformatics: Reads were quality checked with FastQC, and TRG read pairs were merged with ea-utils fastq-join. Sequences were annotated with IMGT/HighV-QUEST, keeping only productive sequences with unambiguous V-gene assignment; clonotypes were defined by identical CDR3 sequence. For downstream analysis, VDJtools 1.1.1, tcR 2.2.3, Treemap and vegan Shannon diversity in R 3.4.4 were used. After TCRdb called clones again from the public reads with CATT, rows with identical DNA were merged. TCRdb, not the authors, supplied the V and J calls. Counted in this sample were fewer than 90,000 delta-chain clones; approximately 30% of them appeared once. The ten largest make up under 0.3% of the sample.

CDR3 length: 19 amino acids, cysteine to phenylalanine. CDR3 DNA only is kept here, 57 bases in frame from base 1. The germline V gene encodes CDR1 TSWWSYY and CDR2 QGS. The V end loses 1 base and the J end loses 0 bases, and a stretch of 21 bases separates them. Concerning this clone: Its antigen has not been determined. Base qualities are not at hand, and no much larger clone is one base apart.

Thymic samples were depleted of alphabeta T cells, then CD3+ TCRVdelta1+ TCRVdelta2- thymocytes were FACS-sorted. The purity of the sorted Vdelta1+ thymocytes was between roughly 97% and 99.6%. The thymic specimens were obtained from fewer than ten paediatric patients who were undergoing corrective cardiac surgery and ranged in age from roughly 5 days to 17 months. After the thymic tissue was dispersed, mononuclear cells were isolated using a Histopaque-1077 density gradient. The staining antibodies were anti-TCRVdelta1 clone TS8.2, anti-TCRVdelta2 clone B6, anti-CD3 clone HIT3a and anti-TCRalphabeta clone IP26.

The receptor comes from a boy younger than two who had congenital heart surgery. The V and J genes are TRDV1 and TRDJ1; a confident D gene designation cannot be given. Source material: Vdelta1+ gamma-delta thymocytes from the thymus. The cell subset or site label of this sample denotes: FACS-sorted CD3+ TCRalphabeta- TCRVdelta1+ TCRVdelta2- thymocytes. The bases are TGTGCTCTTGGGGAACCCTCAAACTTCTACCCATACCACACCGATAAACTCATCTTT. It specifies CALGEPSNFYPYHTDKLIF.